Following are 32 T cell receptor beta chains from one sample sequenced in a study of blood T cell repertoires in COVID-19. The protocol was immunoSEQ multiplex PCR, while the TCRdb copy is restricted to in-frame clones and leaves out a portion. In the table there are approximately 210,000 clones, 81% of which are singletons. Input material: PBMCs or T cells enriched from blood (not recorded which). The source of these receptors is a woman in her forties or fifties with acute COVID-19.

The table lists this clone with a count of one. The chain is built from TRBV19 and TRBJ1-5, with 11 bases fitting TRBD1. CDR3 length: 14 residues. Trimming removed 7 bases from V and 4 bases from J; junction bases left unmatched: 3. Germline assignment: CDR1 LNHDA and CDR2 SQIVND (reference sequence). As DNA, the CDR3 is TGTGCCAGTAAGAGGGACAGGGGGAATCAGCCCCAGCATTTT. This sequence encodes CASKRDRGNQPQHF.

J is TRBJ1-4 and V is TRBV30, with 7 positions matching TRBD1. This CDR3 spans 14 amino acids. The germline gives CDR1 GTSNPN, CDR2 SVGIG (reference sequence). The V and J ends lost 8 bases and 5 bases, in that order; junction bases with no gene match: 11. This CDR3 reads CARTSGTVNEKLFF. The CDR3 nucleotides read TGTGCCCGCACTTCCGGGACAGTAAATGAAAAACTGTTTTTT.

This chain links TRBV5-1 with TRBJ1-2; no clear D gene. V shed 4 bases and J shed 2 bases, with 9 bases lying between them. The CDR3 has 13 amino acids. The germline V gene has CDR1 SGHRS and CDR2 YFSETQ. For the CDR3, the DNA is TGCGCCAGCAGCCAAGGACTCAACTATGGCTACACCTTC. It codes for CASSQGLNYGYTF.

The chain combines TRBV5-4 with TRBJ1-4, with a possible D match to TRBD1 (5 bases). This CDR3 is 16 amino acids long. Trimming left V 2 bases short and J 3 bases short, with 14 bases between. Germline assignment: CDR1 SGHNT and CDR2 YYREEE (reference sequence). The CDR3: CASSFGTGTANEKLFF. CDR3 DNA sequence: TGTGCCAGCAGCTTCGGCACAGGAACGGCTAATGAAAAACTGTTTTTT. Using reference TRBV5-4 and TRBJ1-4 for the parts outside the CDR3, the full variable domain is ETGVTQSPTHLIKTRGQQVTLRCSSQSGHNTVSWYQQALGQGPQFIFQYYREEENGRGNFPPRFSGLQFPNYSSELNVNALELDDSALYLCASSFGTGTANEKLFFGSGTQLSVL.

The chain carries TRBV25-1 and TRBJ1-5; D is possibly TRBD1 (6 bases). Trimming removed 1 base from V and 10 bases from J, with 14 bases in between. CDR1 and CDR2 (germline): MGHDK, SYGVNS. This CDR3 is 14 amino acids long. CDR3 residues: CASSESGGREPQHF. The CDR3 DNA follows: TGTGCCAGCAGTGAATCGGGGGGCAGAGAACCCCAGCATTTT. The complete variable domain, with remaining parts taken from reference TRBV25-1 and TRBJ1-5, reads EADIYQTPRYLVIGTGKKITLECSQTMGHDKMYWYQQDPGMELHLIHYSYGVNSTEKGDLSSESTVSRIRTEHFPLTLESARPSHTSQYLCASSESGGREPQHFGDGTRLSIL.

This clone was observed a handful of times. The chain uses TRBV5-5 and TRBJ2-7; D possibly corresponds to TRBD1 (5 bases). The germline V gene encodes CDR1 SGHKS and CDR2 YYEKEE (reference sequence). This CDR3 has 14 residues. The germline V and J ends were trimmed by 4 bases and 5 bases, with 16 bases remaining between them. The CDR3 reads CASSGAVYRDEQYF. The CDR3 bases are TGTGCCAGCAGCGGGGCCGTCTATCGGGACGAGCAGTACTTC.

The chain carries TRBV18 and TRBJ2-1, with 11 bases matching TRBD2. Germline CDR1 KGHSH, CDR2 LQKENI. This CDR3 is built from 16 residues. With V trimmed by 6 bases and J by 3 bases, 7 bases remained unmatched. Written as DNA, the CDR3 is TGTGCCAGCTCTCCCCCGACTAGCGGGAACTACAATGAGCAGTTCTTC. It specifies CASSPPTSGNYNEQFF. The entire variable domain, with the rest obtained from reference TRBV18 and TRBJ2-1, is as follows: NAGVMQNPRHLVRRRGQEARLRCSPMKGHSHVYWYRQLPEEGLKFMVYLQKENIIDESGMPKERFSAEFPKEGPSILRIQQVVRGDSAAYFCASSPPTSGNYNEQFFGPGTRLTVL.

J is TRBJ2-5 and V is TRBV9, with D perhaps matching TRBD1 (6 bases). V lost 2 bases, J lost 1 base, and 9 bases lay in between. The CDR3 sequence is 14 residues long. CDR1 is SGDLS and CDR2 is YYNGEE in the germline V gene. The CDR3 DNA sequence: TGTGCCAGCAGCGTCAGGGGTAGCCAAGAGACCCAGTACTTC. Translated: CASSVRGSQETQYF.

The CDR3 spells CASSVLQGSNSPLHF. For the CDR3, the DNA is TGTGCCAGCAGCGTGCTACAGGGAAGTAATTCACCCCTCCACTTT. The gene calls are TRBV5-5 and TRBJ1-6, with D possibly TRBD1 on 6 matching bases. Germline values: CDR1 SGHKS, CDR2 YYEKEE (reference sequence). The ends were cut back, 4 bases at V and 6 bases at J, with 14 bases in the middle. CDR3 length: 15 residues.

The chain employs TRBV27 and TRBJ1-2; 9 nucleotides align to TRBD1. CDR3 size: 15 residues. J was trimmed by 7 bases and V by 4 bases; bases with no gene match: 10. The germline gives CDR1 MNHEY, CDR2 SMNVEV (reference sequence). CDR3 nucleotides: TGTGCCAGCAGTTCGGACAGGGGAAGGTTAAGTGGCTACACCTTC. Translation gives CASSSDRGRLSGYTF.

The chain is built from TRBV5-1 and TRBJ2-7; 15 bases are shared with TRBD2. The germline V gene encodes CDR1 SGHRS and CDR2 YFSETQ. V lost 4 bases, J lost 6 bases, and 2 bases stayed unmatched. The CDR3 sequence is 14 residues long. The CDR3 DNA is TGCGCCAGCAGCGGGGGACTAGCGGGAGGCGAGCAGTACTTC. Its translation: CASSGGLAGGEQYF.

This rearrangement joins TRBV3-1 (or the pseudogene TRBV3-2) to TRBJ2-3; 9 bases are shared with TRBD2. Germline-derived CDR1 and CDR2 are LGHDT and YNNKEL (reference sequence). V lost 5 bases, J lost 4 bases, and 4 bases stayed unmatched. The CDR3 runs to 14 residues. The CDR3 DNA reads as TGTGCCAGCAGCATAGCGGGGGTCGCAGATACGCAGTATTTT. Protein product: CASSIAGVADTQYF.

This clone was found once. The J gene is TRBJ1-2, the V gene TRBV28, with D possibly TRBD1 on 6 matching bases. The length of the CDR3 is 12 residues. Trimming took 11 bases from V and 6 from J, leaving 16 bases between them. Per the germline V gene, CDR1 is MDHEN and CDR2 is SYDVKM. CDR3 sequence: CADGSNRDGYTF. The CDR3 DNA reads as TGTGCCGACGGATCAAACAGGGATGGCTACACCTTC.

The CDR3, as DNA: TGTGCCAGTATCCCCACAGGGGGCAATCAGCCCCAGCATTTT. It is translated as CASIPTGGNQPQHF. The V call is TRBV19, the J call TRBJ1-5; 7 nucleotides line up with TRBD1. Trimming at V came to 7 bases and at J to 2 bases, leaving 5 bases not matched to a gene. The CDR3 length is 14 residues. In germline, CDR1 is LNHDA, CDR2 SQIVND (reference sequence).

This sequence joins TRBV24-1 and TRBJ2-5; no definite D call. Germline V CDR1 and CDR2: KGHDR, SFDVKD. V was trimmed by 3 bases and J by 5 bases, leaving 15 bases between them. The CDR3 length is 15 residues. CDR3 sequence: CATSDPSKSSETQYF. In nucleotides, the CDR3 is TGTGCCACCAGTGATCCGAGTAAGAGTTCGGAGACCCAGTACTTC.

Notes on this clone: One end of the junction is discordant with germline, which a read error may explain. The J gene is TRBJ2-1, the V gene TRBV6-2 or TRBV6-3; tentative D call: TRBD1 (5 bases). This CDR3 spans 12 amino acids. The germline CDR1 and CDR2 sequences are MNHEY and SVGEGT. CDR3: CASSYSQGPKVF. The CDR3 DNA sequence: TGTGCCAGCAGTTACTCTCAGGGCCCCAAGGTCTTC.

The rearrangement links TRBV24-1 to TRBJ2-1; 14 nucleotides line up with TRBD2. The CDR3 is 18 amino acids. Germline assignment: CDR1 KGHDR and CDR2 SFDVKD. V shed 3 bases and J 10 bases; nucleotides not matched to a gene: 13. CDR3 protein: CATSDPGTSGSRVREQFF. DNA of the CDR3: TGTGCCACCAGTGATCCCGGGACTAGCGGGAGTCGGGTCCGGGAGCAGTTCTTC.

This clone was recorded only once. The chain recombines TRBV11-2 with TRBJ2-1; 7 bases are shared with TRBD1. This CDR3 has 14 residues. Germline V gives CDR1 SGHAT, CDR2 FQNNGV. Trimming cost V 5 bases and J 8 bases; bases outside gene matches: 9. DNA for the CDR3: TGTGCCAGCAGCGTACTCCGGGACAGCCATGAGCAGTTCTTC. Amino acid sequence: CASSVLRDSHEQFF.

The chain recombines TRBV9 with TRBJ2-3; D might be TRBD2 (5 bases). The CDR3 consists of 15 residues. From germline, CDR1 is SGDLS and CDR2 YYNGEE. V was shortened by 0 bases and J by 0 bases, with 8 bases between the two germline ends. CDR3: CASSVAGSSTDTQYF. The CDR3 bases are TGTGCCAGCAGCGTAGCGGGGTCTAGCACAGATACGCAGTATTTT.

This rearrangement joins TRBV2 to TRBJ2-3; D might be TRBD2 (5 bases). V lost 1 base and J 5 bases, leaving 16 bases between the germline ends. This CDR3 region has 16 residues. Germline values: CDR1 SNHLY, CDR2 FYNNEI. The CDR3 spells CASSEGQVRGKDTQYF. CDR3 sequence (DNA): TGTGCCAGCAGTGAAGGTCAAGTTCGGGGTAAAGATACGCAGTATTTT.

The CDR3 loop is CASRLSVGDPYF. DNA for the CDR3: TGTGCCAGCAGGCTATCCGTCGGGGATCCGTATTTT. The chain carries TRBV2 and TRBJ2-3; possibly TRBD2 for D (5 bases). The CDR3 is 12 amino acids. The V end lost 6 bases, the J end lost 14 bases, and 18 bases lay between the germline ends. Germline V lookup: CDR1 SNHLY, CDR2 FYNNEI. The full variable domain, rest sourced from reference TRBV2 and TRBJ2-3, is EPEVTQTPSHQVTQMGQEVILRCVPISNHLYFYWYRQILGQKVEFLVSFYNNEISEKSEIFDDQFSVERPDGSNFTLKIRSTKLEDSAMYFCASRLSVGDPYFGPGTRLTVL.

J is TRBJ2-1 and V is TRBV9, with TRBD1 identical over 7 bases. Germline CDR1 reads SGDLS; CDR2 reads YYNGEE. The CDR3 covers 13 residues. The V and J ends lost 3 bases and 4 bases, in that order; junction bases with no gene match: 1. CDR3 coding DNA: TGTGCCAGCAGCGAGACAGGGTACAATGAGCAGTTCTTC. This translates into CASSETGYNEQFF.

CDR3 nucleotides: TGTGCCAGCAGCCCCTACACGACAGGGGGCTATGCAACTAATGAAAAACTGTTTTTT. The encoded protein is CASSPYTTGGYATNEKLFF. The V call is TRBV7-2, the J call TRBJ1-4; 10 bases are a match to TRBD1. The CDR3 consists of 19 residues. V lost 5 bases and J lost 0; bases outside the gene matches: 12. Germline V gene lookup returns CDR1 SGHTA and CDR2 FQGNSA.

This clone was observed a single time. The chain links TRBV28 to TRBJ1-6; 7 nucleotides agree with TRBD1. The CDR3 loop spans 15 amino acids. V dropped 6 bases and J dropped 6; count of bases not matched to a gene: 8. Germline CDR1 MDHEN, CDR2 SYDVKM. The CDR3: CASRPDRAVNSPLHF. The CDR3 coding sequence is TGTGCCAGCAGACCTGACAGGGCTGTTAATTCACCCCTCCACTTT.

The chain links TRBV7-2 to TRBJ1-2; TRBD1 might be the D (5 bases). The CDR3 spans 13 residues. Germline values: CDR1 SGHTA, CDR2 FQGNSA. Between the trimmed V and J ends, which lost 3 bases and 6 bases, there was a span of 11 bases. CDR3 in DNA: TGTGCCAGCAGCTTTACAGGTGGGGATGGCTACACCTTC. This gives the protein CASSFTGGDGYTF.

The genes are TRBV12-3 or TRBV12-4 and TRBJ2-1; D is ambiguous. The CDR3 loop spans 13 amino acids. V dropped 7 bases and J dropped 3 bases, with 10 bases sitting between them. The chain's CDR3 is CASINDNYNEQFF. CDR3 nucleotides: TGTGCCAGCATCAACGACAACTACAATGAGCAGTTCTTC.

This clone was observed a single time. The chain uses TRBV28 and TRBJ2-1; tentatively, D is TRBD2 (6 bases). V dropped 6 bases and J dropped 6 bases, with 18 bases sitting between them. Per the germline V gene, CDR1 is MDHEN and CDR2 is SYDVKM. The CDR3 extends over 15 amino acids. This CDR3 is CASSVGGVGSNEQFF. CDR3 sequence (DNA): TGTGCCAGCAGCGTGGGCGGGGTCGGCAGCAATGAGCAGTTCTTC.

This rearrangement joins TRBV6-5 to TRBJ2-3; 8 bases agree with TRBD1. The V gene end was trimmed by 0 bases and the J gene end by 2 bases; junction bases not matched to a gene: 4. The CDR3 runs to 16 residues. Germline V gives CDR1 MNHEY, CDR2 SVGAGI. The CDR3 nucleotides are TGTGCCAGCAGTTACTCGGGGACAGGCCCCACAGATACGCAGTATTTT. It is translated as CASSYSGTGPTDTQYF.

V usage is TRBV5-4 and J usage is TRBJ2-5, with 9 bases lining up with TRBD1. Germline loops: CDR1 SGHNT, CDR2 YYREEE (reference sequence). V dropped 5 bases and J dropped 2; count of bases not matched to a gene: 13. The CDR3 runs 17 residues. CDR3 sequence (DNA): TGTGCCAGCAGACCTGCGCCGGGACAGGGTCAACAAGAGACCCAGTACTTC. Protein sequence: CASRPAPGQGQQETQYF.

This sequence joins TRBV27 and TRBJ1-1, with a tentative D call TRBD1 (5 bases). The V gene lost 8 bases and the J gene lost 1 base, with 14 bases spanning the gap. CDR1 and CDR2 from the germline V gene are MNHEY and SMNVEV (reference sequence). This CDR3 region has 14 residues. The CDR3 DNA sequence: TGTGCCAGCTCCGGTTGGGGCCAGAACACTGAAGCTTTCTTT. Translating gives CASSGWGQNTEAFF.

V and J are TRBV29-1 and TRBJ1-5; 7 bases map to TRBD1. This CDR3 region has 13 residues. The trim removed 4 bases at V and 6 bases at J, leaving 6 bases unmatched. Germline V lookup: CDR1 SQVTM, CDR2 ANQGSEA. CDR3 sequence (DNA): TGCAGCGTTGCCCTGACAGGGTCTCAGCCCCAGCATTTT. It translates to CSVALTGSQPQHF.

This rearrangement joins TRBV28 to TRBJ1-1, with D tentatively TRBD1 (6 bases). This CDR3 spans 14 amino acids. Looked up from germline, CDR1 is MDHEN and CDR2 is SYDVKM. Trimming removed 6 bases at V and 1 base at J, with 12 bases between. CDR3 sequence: CASRVLQGNTEAFF. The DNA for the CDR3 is TGTGCCAGCAGGGTCCTACAGGGGAACACTGAAGCTTTCTTT.